A selection of T cell receptor beta chains follows, all from one sample in a study of T cell responses to AZD1222 COVID-19 vaccine. Produced via immunoSEQ multiplex PCR; TCRdb's table is partial and in-frame only. The table records under 200,000 clones, 87% of them present only once. The specimen was peripheral blood, collected 28 days after the second AZD1222 dose. These TCRs come from an adult who received the AZD1222 COVID-19 vaccine. Both conserved end residues are part of each CDR3.

v_call cdr3_aa
TRBV5-1 CASSLADSGAYNSPLHF
TRBV11-1 CASSLALRGNTDTQYF
TRBV5-6 CASSSTRAGEKLFF
TRBV19 CASSLPSEHSNQPQHF
TRBV2 CASSTRENYGYTF
TRBV7-8 CASSFDRPYNSPLHF
TRBV12-5 CASGLAPMGLRDHNEKLFF
TRBV6-4 CASSDSVSYTGELFF
TRBV20-1 CSARSNTEAFF
TRBV27 CASSPRGLGNQPQHF
TRBV2 CASSERGRGQPQHF
TRBV27 CASSLGPSGAEDTQYF
TRBV19 CASSPRTSAGELFF
TRBV6-1 CASSDQGYGYTF
TRBV3-1/TRBV3-2 CASSQGLAGGPGEQYF
TRBV6-4 CASSNLCGREVWCNQPQHF
TRBV23-1 CASSQSSPNAGAYNEQFF
TRBV18 CASSPGLAGLRYHNEQFF
TRBV3-1/TRBV3-2 CASSPGTDYEQYF
TRBV7-2 CASSPTQDLYNSPLHF
TRBV7-2 CASSLWGSRDQPQHF
TRBV7-2 CASSPKTGGYEKLFF
TRBV4-2 CASSPIPHRTEAFF
TRBV27 CASWDMTSYEQYF
TRBV25-1 CASRDWTGRYGYTF
TRBV6-1 CASSDGSEGDGYTF
TRBV19 CASSPLNTEAFF
TRBV7-2 CASSYGGVDGELFF
TRBV7-2 CASRGGRGPNEKLFF
TRBV9 CASSGSTGAIGELFF
TRBV4-3 CASSLQPSGTDTQYF
TRBV5-1 CASSLEPANEKLFF
TRBV3-1/TRBV3-2 CASSQDLGQGDYNEQFF
TRBV7-2 CASSSRTLPYGYTF
TRBV9 CASSPHEGSTEAFF
TRBV4-1 CASSQMPGSYGYTF
TRBV5-4 CASSLGGTGGSPLHF
TRBV9 CASSVERGSSDTQYF
TRBV12-3/TRBV12-4 CASSTDFNSPLHF
TRBV19 CASSIVAAGNTIYF
TRBV7-9 CASRPQPSPQGNTIYF
TRBV7-2 CASSLRGQGPYSNQPQHF
TRBV6-6 CASSYRPSGGDGWQFF
TRBV7-2 CASSLGDYGYTF
TRBV3-1/TRBV3-2 CASSQVVGMNTEAFF
TRBV19 CASSIDSQPQHF
TRBV3-1/TRBV3-2 CASSQASSGGSGGTQYF
TRBV10-1 CASSADGAVGTQYF